This T cell receptor (beta chain) is drawn from a study of T cell repertoires in cytomegalovirus infection. Study conclusions and caveats: Clonotypes of TCR beta that were HLA-C-restricted and CMV-specific dominated the ex vivo response.

Concerning this clonotype itself: The antigen is undetermined.

The germline CDR1 and CDR2 sequences are LGHNT and FRNRAP. V was shortened by 2 bases and J by 1 base, with 5 bases between the two germline ends. This CDR3 contains 13 residues. TCRdb fed the reads into MiXCR, producing one record per CDR3 protein. The table has tens of thousands of distinct CDR3 sequences, around 21% seen once. This rearrangement joins TRBV12-5 to TRBJ1-1; the D is unclear. The receptor's source is a human donor in good health (CMV status not recorded). Some clones in this sample may be carry-over from other donors' samples. Sequencing was done on a sample of PBMCs, sequenced either directly or after in vitro stimulation (not recorded which). CDR3 in DNA: TGTGCTAGTGGTTTGAGGGAGAACACTGAAGCTTTCTTT. As protein: CASGLRENTEAFF.